Below, 26 T cell receptor beta chains from the same sample are listed, as sequenced in a study of blood T cell repertoires in COVID-19. Profiled with immunoSEQ multiplex PCR; TCRdb holds only in-frame clones, not every one. Here the sample spans roughly 150,000 clones, approximately 90% being singletons. Material for sequencing was peripheral blood. Every receptor here comes from a human donor in a cohort sampled during active COVID-19.

The J gene is TRBJ2-2, the V gene TRBV7-3; 10 positions match TRBD2. V gave up 5 bases and J gave up 5 bases; unmatched junction bases: 5. Germline CDR1 reads SGHTA; CDR2 reads FQGTGA. The CDR3 loop spans 15 amino acids. Written as DNA, the CDR3 is TGTGCCAGCAGCCCTCTAGCGGGGGCAACCGGGGAGCTGTTTTTT. This sequence encodes CASSPLAGATGELFF.

This sequence joins TRBV5-1 and TRBJ1-2; D perhaps matches TRBD1 (5 bases). The CDR3 has 16 amino acids. V dropped 4 bases and J dropped 2 bases, with 18 bases sitting between them. Germline lookup yields CDR1 SGHRS and CDR2 YFSETQ. The CDR3 DNA follows: TGCGCCAGCAGCCACAATACTCCAGGGTTAAACTATGGCTACACCTTC. This translates into CASSHNTPGLNYGYTF.

The gene calls are TRBV30 and TRBJ2-5; a weak D match, TRBD2 (5 bases). CDR1 and CDR2 from the germline V gene are GTSNPN and SVGIG (reference sequence). The CDR3 has 14 residues. V was pared by 1 base and J by 0 bases, with 9 bases between. The DNA of the CDR3 is TGTGCCTGGAGTGGGAGGCCGTACCAAGAGACCCAGTACTTC. It encodes CAWSGRPYQETQYF.

The rearrangement uses TRBV7-2 and TRBJ2-3, with TRBD2 matching 9 bases. CDR3 length: 17 residues. Germline V gene sequence: CDR1 SGHTA, CDR2 FQGNSA. The ends lost 1 base at V and 5 bases at J; junction bases unmatched: 10. CDR3 nucleotide sequence: TGTGCCAGCAGCTTAGGTATTAGCGGGGGAAAGGTAGATACGCAGTATTTT. Translating gives CASSLGISGGKVDTQYF.

J is TRBJ1-2 and V is TRBV4-3, with a tentative D call TRBD1 (6 bases). Germline CDR1 reads LGHNA; CDR2 reads YSLEER. CDR3 length: 15 residues. Trimming removed 1 base at V and 4 bases at J, with 13 bases between. The CDR3 region is CASSQGAGTTYGYTF. CDR3 sequence (DNA): TGCGCCAGCAGCCAAGGAGCCGGGACAACCTATGGCTACACCTTC.

This clone has only one observation. The rearrangement links TRBV7-2 to TRBJ2-3; D is undetermined. The V end was cut by 3 bases, the J end by 4 bases, with 8 bases between. This CDR3 contains 13 residues. Germline values: CDR1 SGHTA, CDR2 FQGNSA. CDR3 sequence: CASSFRISDTQYF. For the CDR3, the DNA is TGTGCCAGCAGCTTCCGTATTTCAGATACGCAGTATTTT.

This rearrangement joins TRBV29-1 to TRBJ2-3; 8 nucleotides agree with TRBD2. Losses at the gene ends were 6 bases for V and 6 bases for J; bases not matched to a gene: 8. Looked up from germline, CDR1 is SQVTM and CDR2 is ANQGSEA. This CDR3 spans 13 amino acids. CDR3 residues: CSVGGAGYDTQYF. CDR3 bases: TGCAGCGTCGGGGGGGCGGGTTACGATACGCAGTATTTT.

This chain joins TRBV9 and TRBJ2-3, with 7 bases lining up with TRBD2. There are 16 residues in the CDR3. The germline V gene encodes CDR1 SGDLS and CDR2 YYNGEE. The J segment lost 1 base and the V segment lost 2 bases, leaving 7 bases of the junction unmatched. The CDR3 DNA sequence: TGTGCCAGCAGCGTGGGTTTTGGACTAGGCACAGATACGCAGTATTTT. Its translation is CASSVGFGLGTDTQYF. Using reference TRBV9 and TRBJ2-3 for the parts outside the CDR3, the full variable domain is DSGVTQTPKHLITATGQRVTLRCSPRSGDLSVYWYQQSLDQGLQFLIQYYNGEERAKGNILERFSAQQFPDLHSELNLSSLELGDSALYFCASSVGFGLGTDTQYFGPGTRLTVL.

The rearrangement uses TRBV18 and TRBJ1-5; D is undetermined. Germline lookup yields CDR1 KGHSH and CDR2 LQKENI. This CDR3 is built from 15 residues. V was trimmed by 3 bases and J by 1 base, leaving 10 bases between them. The chain's CDR3 is CASSPPGLSNQPQHF. CDR3 bases: TGTGCCAGCTCACCCCCGGGTCTAAGCAATCAGCCCCAGCATTTT.

As DNA, the CDR3 is TGTGCCAGCAGGGTTGGGCGGGGAGTGGAGACCCAGTACTTC. Protein sequence: CASRVGRGVETQYF. J is TRBJ2-5 and V is TRBV7-9, with TRBD2 as a possible D gene (6 bases). The CDR3 consists of 14 residues. The V end was cut by 6 bases, the J end by 5 bases, with 16 bases between. Per germline, CDR1 SEHNR and CDR2 FQNEAQ (reference sequence).

The chain is built from TRBV12-3 or TRBV12-4 and TRBJ1-1; TRBD1 is a possible D gene (6 bases). CDR3 length equals 13 residues. V lost 3 bases and J lost 9, with 14 bases in between. The CDR3 coding sequence is TGTGCCAGCAGTTTTTTGGGGGCCTGGCAAGCTTTCTTT. This gives the protein CASSFLGAWQAFF.

The chain has TRBV15 and TRBJ1-5, with D tentatively TRBD1 (5 bases). V shed 3 bases and J shed 7 bases, with 13 bases lying between them. CDR3 length: 14 amino acids. The V gene's germline CDR1 is LNHNV and CDR2 YYDKDF (reference sequence). CDR3 bases: TGTGCCACCAGCAGTCGGCAGGGTGGACAGCCCCAGCATTTT. It specifies CATSSRQGGQPQHF. Drawing the rest from reference TRBV15 and TRBJ1-5, the complete variable domain is DAMVIQNPRYQVTQFGKPVTLSCSQTLNHNVMYWYQQKSSQAPKLLFHYYDKDFNNEADTPDNFQSRRPNTSFCFLDIRSPGLGDTAMYLCATSSRQGGQPQHFGDGTRLSIL.

This clone occurred a few times. The J gene is TRBJ2-7, the V gene TRBV5-6; D is possibly TRBD1 (5 bases). With 2 bases removed from V and 3 bases from J, the gap between germline ends came to 9 bases. Germline loops: CDR1 SGHDT, CDR2 YYEEEE. CDR3 length: 13 residues. CDR3 coding DNA: TGTGCCAGCAGCTTCGTCCAGGGCTACGAGCAGTACTTC. It yields the protein CASSFVQGYEQYF. The full variable domain, with the rest looked up from reference TRBV5-6 and TRBJ2-7, is DAGVTQSPTHLIKTRGQQVTLRCSPKSGHDTVSWYQQALGQGPQFIFQYYEEEERQRGNFPDRFSGHQFPNYSSELNVNALLLGDSALYLCASSFVQGYEQYFGPGTRLTVT.

The chain joins TRBV30 to TRBJ2-1, with 9 bases fitting TRBD1. The CDR3 extends over 18 amino acids. CDR1 is GTSNPN and CDR2 is SVGIG in the germline V gene (reference sequence). Trimming took 4 bases from V and 5 from J; bases not matched to a gene: 18. The CDR3 loop is CAWTLRQGGYRRDNEQFF. The CDR3 bases are TGTGCCTGGACGCTACGACAGGGGGGATACCGACGGGACAATGAGCAGTTCTTC.

About this clone: The same CDR3 also results from other DNA sequences found in this sample. V usage is TRBV9 and J usage is TRBJ2-3; no clear D gene. From germline, CDR1 is SGDLS and CDR2 YYNGEE. The V and J ends lost 0 bases and 2 bases respectively, with 7 bases between them. The CDR3 covers 14 residues. CDR3: CASSVDSFTDTQYF. The CDR3 nucleotides are TGTGCCAGCAGCGTAGACAGCTTCACAGATACGCAGTATTTT.

The chain combines TRBV27 with TRBJ2-2; tentatively, D is TRBD2 (5 bases). Germline assignment: CDR1 MNHEY and CDR2 SMNVEV (reference sequence). The ends were cut back, 3 bases at V and 1 base at J, with 12 bases in the middle. CDR3 length: 16 residues. CDR3 sequence (DNA): TGTGCCAGCAGTTTGGGAGTGGTCGAGAACACCGGGGAGCTGTTTTTT. It encodes CASSLGVVENTGELFF.

This clone was counted a few times. The chain recombines TRBV2 with TRBJ2-7; 8 bases agree with TRBD1. With V trimmed by 4 bases and J by 3 bases, 8 bases remained unmatched. The CDR3 runs to 15 residues. The V gene's germline CDR1 is SNHLY and CDR2 FYNNEI. In nucleotides, the CDR3 is TGTGCCAGCAGTGTGTCTATTGACAGGGGCTACGAGCAGTACTTC. This translates into CASSVSIDRGYEQYF.

The chain carries TRBV28 and TRBJ2-2, with D perhaps TRBD1 (6 bases). Trimming shortened V by 5 bases and J by 1 base, and 20 bases separated the two germline ends. Germline V lookup: CDR1 MDHEN, CDR2 SYDVKM. The CDR3 consists of 18 residues. The CDR3 nucleotides are TGTGCCAGCAGTACCGCTCCTCCAGGGGTCTTGAACACCGGGGAGCTGTTTTTT. This sequence encodes CASSTAPPGVLNTGELFF. Full variable domain (missing parts from reference TRBV28 and TRBJ2-2): DVKVTQSSRYLVKRTGEKVFLECVQDMDHENMFWYRQDPGLGLRLIYFSYDVKMKEKGDIPEGYSVSREKKERFSLILESASTNQTSMYLCASSTAPPGVLNTGELFFGEGSRLTVL.

The chain uses TRBV5-1 and TRBJ2-7; TRBD1 is a possible D gene (5 bases). The germline V and J ends were trimmed by 6 bases and 0 bases, with 16 bases remaining between them. This CDR3 is 15 amino acids long. CDR1 is SGHRS, CDR2 YFSETQ, per germline. This CDR3 is CASTFTGASSYEQYF. CDR3 sequence (DNA): TGCGCCAGCACCTTCACAGGCGCCAGCTCCTACGAGCAGTACTTC.

This clone was observed a single time. The rearrangement links TRBV11-1 to TRBJ2-3; 9 bases fit TRBD2. This CDR3 has 16 residues. Germline V gene data show CDR1 as SGHAT and CDR2 as FQDESV (reference sequence). V was pared by 6 bases and J by 1 base, with 8 bases of the junction left unmatched. The CDR3 reads CASRVLAGSGTDTQYF. In nucleotides, the CDR3 is TGTGCCAGCAGGGTACTAGCGGGTTCTGGCACAGATACGCAGTATTTT.

The V gene is TRBV2, the J gene TRBJ1-2, with TRBD1 identical over 9 bases. Trimming took 1 base from V and 4 from J; bases not matched to a gene: 10. From germline, CDR1 is SNHLY and CDR2 FYNNEI. The CDR3 contains 17 residues. The CDR3 sequence is CASSEGLGTGPSYGYTF. The CDR3 region has the DNA TGTGCCAGCAGTGAAGGGTTAGGGACAGGGCCCTCCTATGGCTACACCTTC.

This chain links TRBV6-2 or TRBV6-3 with TRBJ1-5; the match to TRBD1 covers 7 bases. Germline V lookup: CDR1 MNHEY, CDR2 SVGEGT. There are 16 residues in the CDR3. The junction had 8 bases not matched to a gene; V was cut back by 2 bases and J by 4 bases. The CDR3 DNA sequence: TGTGCCAGCAGTTACATAGGGGACAGACCAAATCAGCCCCAGCATTTT. Translation gives CASSYIGDRPNQPQHF.

The rearrangement uses TRBV27 and TRBJ1-1, with 8 bases matching TRBD1. Germline CDR1 and CDR2: MNHEY and SMNVEV (reference sequence). The length of the CDR3 is 14 residues. The V segment lost 2 bases and the J segment 1 base; nucleotides outside the gene matches: 0. CDR3 nucleotides: TGTGCCAGCAGTTTAGGACAGGGGAACACTGAAGCTTTCTTT. As protein: CASSLGQGNTEAFF.

The rearrangement links TRBV27 to TRBJ2-5; 8 nucleotides align to TRBD1. The V segment lost 5 bases and the J segment 4 bases; nucleotides outside the gene matches: 6. Germline loops: CDR1 MNHEY, CDR2 SMNVEV (reference sequence). The CDR3 has 14 amino acids. CDR3 region: CASSLDRVGETQYF. DNA of the CDR3: TGTGCCAGCAGTCTGGACAGGGTCGGAGAGACCCAGTACTTC.

J is TRBJ2-6 and V is TRBV7-8; the D gene is possibly TRBD1 (6 bases). Germline CDR1 is SGHVS and CDR2 is FQNEAQ. The CDR3 consists of 18 residues. V lost 1 base to trimming and J lost 0 bases, with 13 bases between them. This chain's CDR3 is CASSLERGFSSGANVLTF. The CDR3 nucleotides read TGTGCCAGCAGCTTAGAGAGGGGGTTTAGCTCTGGGGCCAACGTCCTGACTTTC.

The V gene is TRBV6-6, the J gene TRBJ1-4; D unclear. The V end lost 4 bases, the J end lost 7 bases, and 13 bases lay between the germline ends. Germline assignment: CDR1 MNHNY and CDR2 SVGAGI (reference sequence). The CDR3 length is 14 residues. CDR3: CASSSWEGVEKLFF. The CDR3 DNA reads as TGTGCCAGCAGTTCCTGGGAGGGAGTTGAAAAACTGTTTTTT.